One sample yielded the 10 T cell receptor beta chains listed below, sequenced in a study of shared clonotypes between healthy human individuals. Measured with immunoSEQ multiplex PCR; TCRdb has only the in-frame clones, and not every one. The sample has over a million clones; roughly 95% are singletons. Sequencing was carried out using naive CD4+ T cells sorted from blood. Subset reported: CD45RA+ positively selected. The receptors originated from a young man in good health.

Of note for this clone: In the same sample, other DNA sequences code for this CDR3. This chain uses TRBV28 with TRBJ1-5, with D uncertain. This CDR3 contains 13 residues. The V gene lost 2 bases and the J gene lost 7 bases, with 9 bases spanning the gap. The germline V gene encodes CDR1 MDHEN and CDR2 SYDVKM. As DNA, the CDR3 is TGTGCCAGCAGTTTACTAGGTTCCCAGCCCCAGCATTTT. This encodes CASSLLGSQPQHF. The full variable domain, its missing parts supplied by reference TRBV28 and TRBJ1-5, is DVKVTQSSRYLVKRTGEKVFLECVQDMDHENMFWYRQDPGLGLRLIYFSYDVKMKEKGDIPEGYSVSREKKERFSLILESASTNQTSMYLCASSLLGSQPQHFGDGTRLSIL.

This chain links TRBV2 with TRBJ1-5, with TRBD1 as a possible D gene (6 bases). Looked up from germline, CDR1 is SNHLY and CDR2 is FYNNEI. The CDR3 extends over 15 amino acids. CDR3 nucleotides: TGTGCAAAAAGCGGGAAGGGGGGGGGCAATCAGCCCCAGCATTTT. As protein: CAKSGKGGGNQPQHF.

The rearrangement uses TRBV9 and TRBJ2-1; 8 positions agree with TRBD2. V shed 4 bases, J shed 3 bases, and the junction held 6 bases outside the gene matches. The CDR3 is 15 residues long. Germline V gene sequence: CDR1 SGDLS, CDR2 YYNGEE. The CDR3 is CASSFLSGNYNEQFF. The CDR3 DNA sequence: TGTGCCAGCAGCTTCCTTAGCGGGAACTACAATGAGCAGTTCTTC.

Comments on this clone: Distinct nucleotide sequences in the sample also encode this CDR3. CDR3 loop: CASSLTTDTQYF. CDR3 in DNA: TGTGCCAGCAGCTTAACCACGGATACGCAGTATTTT. V and J are TRBV11-2 and TRBJ2-3; D is ambiguous. V was trimmed by 2 bases and J by 6 bases, leaving 6 bases between them. The CDR3 loop spans 12 amino acids. Germline V lookup: CDR1 SGHAT, CDR2 FQNNGV. Combining the CDR3 with reference TRBV11-2 and TRBJ2-3 gives the whole variable domain EAGVAQSPRYKIIEKRQSVAFWCNPISGHATLYWYQQILGQGPKLLIQFQNNGVVDDSQLPKDRFSAERLKGVDSTLKIQPAKLEDSAVYLCASSLTTDTQYFGPGTRLTVL.

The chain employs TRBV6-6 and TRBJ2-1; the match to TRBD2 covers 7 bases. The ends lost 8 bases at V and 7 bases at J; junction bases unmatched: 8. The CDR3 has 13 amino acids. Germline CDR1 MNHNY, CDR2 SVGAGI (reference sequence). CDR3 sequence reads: CASGELAWNEQFF. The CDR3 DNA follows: TGTGCCAGCGGGGAACTAGCGTGGAATGAGCAGTTCTTC.

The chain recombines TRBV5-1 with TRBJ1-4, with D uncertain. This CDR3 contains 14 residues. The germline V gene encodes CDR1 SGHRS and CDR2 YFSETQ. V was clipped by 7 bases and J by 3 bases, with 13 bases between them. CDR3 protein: CASRVIGSNEKLFF. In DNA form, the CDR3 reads TGCGCCAGCCGGGTCATTGGTTCTAATGAAAAACTGTTTTTT.

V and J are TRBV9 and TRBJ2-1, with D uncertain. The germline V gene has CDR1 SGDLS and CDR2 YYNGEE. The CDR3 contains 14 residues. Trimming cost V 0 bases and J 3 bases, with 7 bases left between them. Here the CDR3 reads CASSVAGRYNEQFF. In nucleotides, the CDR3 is TGTGCCAGCAGCGTAGCGGGTCGCTACAATGAGCAGTTCTTC.

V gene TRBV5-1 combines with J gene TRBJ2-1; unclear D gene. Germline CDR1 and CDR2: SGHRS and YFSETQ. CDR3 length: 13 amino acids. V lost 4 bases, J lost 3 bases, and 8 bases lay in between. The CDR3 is CASSSMGYNEQFF. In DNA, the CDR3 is TGCGCCAGCAGCAGCATGGGCTACAATGAGCAGTTCTTC.

The CDR3 nucleotides are TGTGCCAGCAGTGAGCAGGGAAATGAAAAACTGTTTTTT. It codes for CASSEQGNEKLFF. The rearrangement links TRBV2 to TRBJ1-4; the D gene is possibly TRBD1 (5 bases). The germline V gene has CDR1 SNHLY and CDR2 FYNNEI. Trimming removed 3 bases from V and 5 bases from J, with 7 bases in between. The CDR3 has 13 amino acids.

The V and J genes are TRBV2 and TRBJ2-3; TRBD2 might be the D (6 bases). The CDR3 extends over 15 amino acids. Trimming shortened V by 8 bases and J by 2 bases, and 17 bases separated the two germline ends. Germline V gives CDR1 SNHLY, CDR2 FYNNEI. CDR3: CASLDREPHTDTQYF. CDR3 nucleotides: TGTGCCAGCCTGGATCGGGAGCCACACACAGATACGCAGTATTTT.